Below are 8 T cell receptor beta chains sequenced from a single sample in a study of T-cell reconstitution after alpha-beta-depleted transplantation in children. The authors prepared the TCRbeta library with unique molecular identifiers. TCRdb re-analysed the PCR reads in MiXCR, keeping a single row per CDR3 protein. The data hold about 250,000 distinct CDR3 sequences, with roughly a quarter observed a single time. The source material was PBMCs, mostly from graft donor cells, sampled 360 days after TCRalphabeta/CD19-depleted stem cell transplant. These receptors were taken from a female patient aged 2-9 years who had a stem cell transplant for congenital amegakaryocytic thrombocytopenia, so the T cells may come from the graft donor.

There are a few counts of this clonotype. The J gene is TRBJ2-3, the V gene TRBV20-1; 7 nucleotides match TRBD1. Germline CDR1 DFQATT, CDR2 SNEGSKA (reference sequence). The CDR3 contains 17 residues. V lost 0 bases to trimming and J lost 0 bases; unmatched junction nucleotides: 9. The CDR3 nucleotides read TGCAGTGCTAGAGACCCCTGGGACAGACATAGCACAGATACGCAGTATTTT. It yields the protein CSARDPWDRHSTDTQYF.

A remark on this clonotype: A junction boundary mismatches the germline segment, possibly from a read error. The rearrangement joins TRBV5-8 to TRBJ1-1, with D hard to call. The CDR3 extends over 16 amino acids. CDR1 SGHTS and CDR2 YDEGEE come from the germline V gene. This CDR3 is CASEAPRSLMNTESFF. DNA for the CDR3: TGTGCCAGCGAAGCCCCCAGGAGCCTCATGAACACTGAATCTTTCTTT.

This sequence joins TRBV20-1 and TRBJ2-7; TRBD2 matches at 10 bases. CDR1 is DFQATT and CDR2 is SNEGSKA in the germline V gene (reference sequence). J lost 9 bases, V lost 1 base, and 9 bases had no gene match. This CDR3 has 14 amino acids. As DNA, the CDR3 is TGCAGTGCTAGAGGACTAGCGGGCAGTGGATCGCAGTACTTC. It specifies CSARGLAGSGSQYF.

This chain links TRBV5-1 with TRBJ2-1, with TRBD2 as a possible D gene (5 bases). Germline V gene data show CDR1 as SGHRS and CDR2 as YFSETQ. V shed 0 bases and J shed 9 bases, with 13 bases lying between them. The CDR3 has 14 residues. The CDR3 protein is CASSLELDATEQFF. The CDR3 nucleotides read TGCGCCAGCAGCTTGGAACTAGACGCGACTGAGCAGTTCTTC.

This chain links TRBV4-1 with TRBJ2-5; perhaps TRBD2 as D (5 bases). The CDR3 contains 16 residues. CDR1 and CDR2 from the germline V gene are MGHRA and YSYEKL. V shed 0 bases and J shed 5 bases, with 16 bases lying between them. In DNA, the CDR3 is TGCGCCAGCAGCCAAGATGAACGCAGCCCGGGGGAGACCCAGTACTTC. It is translated as CASSQDERSPGETQYF.

The sample holds a few counts of this clonotype. The chain carries TRBV5-1 and TRBJ2-1; a weak D match, TRBD1 (5 bases). The CDR3 sequence is 13 residues long. Trimming took off 0 bases at V and 6 bases at J, with 7 bases between the two ends. Germline CDR1 reads SGHRS; CDR2 reads YFSETQ. This chain's CDR3 is CASSLGQSNEQFF. The CDR3 DNA reads as TGCGCCAGCAGCTTGGGACAGAGCAATGAGCAGTTCTTC.

This clonotype was observed a handful of times. This chain joins TRBV7-3 and TRBJ1-1, with D hard to call. V lost 5 bases, J lost 4 bases, and 14 bases lay in between. CDR3 size: 14 residues. The germline gives CDR1 SGHTA, CDR2 FQGTGA. CDR3 loop: CASSATAKGTEAFF. The DNA of the CDR3 is TGTGCCAGCAGCGCAACAGCCAAGGGCACTGAAGCTTTCTTT.

This clonotype was counted between two and nine times. The chain uses TRBV7-2 and TRBJ1-4; weak D call: TRBD1 (6 bases). The length of the CDR3 is 18 residues. Germline CDR1 is SGHTA and CDR2 is FQGNSA. V was trimmed by 0 bases and J by 3 bases, leaving 17 bases between them. The CDR3 coding sequence is TGTGCCAGCAGCTTAGCTCCCGTGGGGGCAGGGCCTAATGAAAAACTGTTTTTT. This gives the protein CASSLAPVGAGPNEKLFF.